The text below deals with one TCR beta chain. TCRdb's copy holds only in-frame clones and misses some; the assay was immunoSEQ multiplex PCR. Among tens of thousands of clones listed, 80% to 90% were seen once. This entry is derived from a study of blood T cell repertoires in COVID-19. Study context: The analysed material was cDNA or gDNA that came from T cells, B-cell-depleted T cells, or PBMCs.

The receptor's source is a human donor with acute or convalescent COVID-19. The donor label of this sample is uncertain. The sequenced sample was peripheral blood.

CDR3 protein: CASRMTSTDTQYF. Written as DNA, the CDR3 is TGTGCCAGCAGGATGACTAGCACAGATACGCAGTATTTT. This chain joins TRBV7-2 and TRBJ2-3; D remains ambiguous. Germline V gives CDR1 SGHTA, CDR2 FQGNSA. V was trimmed by 6 bases and J by 0 bases, leaving 7 bases between them. The length of the CDR3 is 13 residues.